The 26 T cell receptor beta chains below all came from one sample that was sequenced in a study of blood T cell repertoires in COVID-19. Clones were read by immunoSEQ multiplex PCR, and TCRdb kept only the in-frame ones, dropping some. The sample carries fewer than 500,000 clones, 70% to 90% recorded once. The sequenced sample was PBMCs or T cells enriched from blood (not recorded which). The source is a woman under 30 with acute COVID-19.

The chain couples TRBV30 to TRBJ1-4, with a possible D match to TRBD1 (5 bases). CDR1 is GTSNPN, CDR2 SVGIG, per germline (reference sequence). The CDR3 is made up of 19 amino acids. V lost 4 bases, J lost 8 bases, and 32 bases lay in between. CDR3 amino acids: CAWNYRPPRAKLLREKLFF. The CDR3 DNA sequence: TGTGCCTGGAATTACAGGCCTCCACGCGCTAAATTATTAAGGGAAAAACTGTTTTTT. Full variable domain (remainder filled in from reference TRBV30 and TRBJ1-4): SQTIHQWPATLVQPVGSPLSLECTVEGTSNPNLYWYRQAAGRGLQLLFYSVGIGQISSEVPQNLSASRPQDRQFILSSKKLLLSDSGFYLCAWNYRPPRAKLLREKLFFGSGTQLSVL.

The J gene is TRBJ1-6, the V gene TRBV7-6; D remains ambiguous. The CDR3 spans 16 residues. The germline gives CDR1 SGHVS, CDR2 FNYEAQ. The germline V and J ends were trimmed by 0 bases and 7 bases, with 13 bases remaining between them. For the CDR3, the DNA is TGTGCCAGCAGCTTAGCGCCAGGAGGGTCAAATTCACCCCTCCACTTT. Residues: CASSLAPGGSNSPLHF.

This clone was counted a few times. The CDR3 nucleotides read TGTGCCGCACAGGACAGATCAAACACCGGGGAGCTGTTTTTT. Translated: CAAQDRSNTGELFF. The chain joins TRBV19 to TRBJ2-2; possible D gene TRBD1, 6 bases. V was clipped by 11 bases and J by 2 bases, with 15 bases between them. CDR1 is LNHDA, CDR2 SQIVND, per germline (reference sequence). This CDR3 comprises 14 residues.

The chain carries TRBV28 and TRBJ1-1; 7 bases are a match to TRBD1. Trimming took 3 bases from V and 10 from J; bases not matched to a gene: 2. The CDR3 loop spans 11 amino acids. The germline V gene has CDR1 MDHEN and CDR2 SYDVKM. The CDR3 DNA reads as TGTGCCAGCAGTTTGCCAGGGGGAGCTTTCTTT. Protein product: CASSLPGGAFF.

J is TRBJ2-7 and V is TRBV9; 7 nucleotides align to TRBD1. The V segment lost 4 bases and the J segment 2 bases; nucleotides outside the gene matches: 3. The germline V gene encodes CDR1 SGDLS and CDR2 YYNGEE. This CDR3 has 13 residues. The CDR3 DNA sequence: TGTGCCAGCAGCATGGGACAGCCCTACGAGCAGTACTTC. Its translation: CASSMGQPYEQYF.

The chain employs TRBV9 and TRBJ2-1; 8 bases are shared with TRBD1. After removal of 1 base from V and 0 bases from J, the junction contained 6 bases not matched to a gene. Germline V gives CDR1 SGDLS, CDR2 YYNGEE. This CDR3 spans 17 amino acids. The chain's CDR3 is CASSVLTGEFSYNEQFF. The CDR3 DNA is TGTGCCAGCAGCGTATTGACAGGGGAGTTCTCCTACAATGAGCAGTTCTTC.

This clone was seen once. This chain connects TRBV30 to TRBJ1-2; 9 bases are a match to TRBD1. This CDR3 has 13 residues. The germline gives CDR1 GTSNPN, CDR2 SVGIG (reference sequence). V lost 8 bases and J lost 1; bases outside the gene matches: 5. The CDR3 loop is CAGRQGDNYGYTF. The CDR3, as DNA: TGTGCCGGTAGACAGGGGGATAACTATGGCTACACCTTC.

This clone was seen a few times. The chain employs TRBV28 and TRBJ2-7; 7 nucleotides line up with TRBD2. The CDR3 covers 15 residues. Trimming cost V 5 bases and J 0 bases; bases outside gene matches: 7. Germline CDR1 reads MDHEN; CDR2 reads SYDVKM. The CDR3 DNA reads as TGTGCCAGCAGTCCCGGGACTACCTTCTCCTACGAGCAGTACTTC. It specifies CASSPGTTFSYEQYF.

The chain uses TRBV7-8 and TRBJ1-1, with D perhaps matching TRBD1 (6 bases). V was trimmed by 8 bases and J by 5 bases, leaving 18 bases between them. CDR1 is SGHVS, CDR2 FQNEAQ, per germline. This CDR3 comprises 14 residues. The CDR3 loop is CASAKRGGGTEAFF. The CDR3 coding sequence is TGTGCCAGCGCAAAACGGGGAGGGGGAACTGAAGCTTTCTTT.

The rearrangement uses TRBV9 and TRBJ2-1; D gene uncertain. The germline V gene has CDR1 SGDLS and CDR2 YYNGEE. The CDR3 is made up of 16 amino acids. V was cut by 0 bases and J by 4 bases, with 14 bases left in between. The DNA for the CDR3 is TGTGCCAGCAGCGTAGGTTTCCAAAACTCTTACAATGAGCAGTTCTTC. This codes for CASSVGFQNSYNEQFF. The full variable domain, completed using reference TRBV9 and TRBJ2-1, is DSGVTQTPKHLITATGQRVTLRCSPRSGDLSVYWYQQSLDQGLQFLIQYYNGEERAKGNILERFSAQQFPDLHSELNLSSLELGDSALYFCASSVGFQNSYNEQFFGPGTRLTVL.

V is TRBV3-1 (or the pseudogene TRBV3-2) and J is TRBJ2-1; D is unresolved. V lost 6 bases to trimming and J lost 0 bases, with 15 bases between them. Looked up from germline, CDR1 is LGHDT and CDR2 is YNNKEL (reference sequence). The CDR3 loop spans 16 amino acids. CDR3 residues: CASRDTVPSSYNEQFF. For the CDR3, the DNA is TGTGCCAGCAGAGACACGGTCCCGAGCTCCTACAATGAGCAGTTCTTC.

The chain recombines TRBV6-5 with TRBJ1-4, with a weak D call TRBD1 (5 bases). Germline assignment: CDR1 MNHEY and CDR2 SVGAGI. Deletions cut 0 bases from V and 7 bases from J, with 12 bases between. CDR3 size: 15 residues. The CDR3 region has the DNA TGTGCCAGCAGTTACTCGAGGTCACAGGCTGAAAAACTGTTTTTT. Its protein is CASSYSRSQAEKLFF.

This clone was seen once. The genes are TRBV27 and TRBJ1-5; TRBD1 might be the D (5 bases). V lost 8 bases to trimming and J lost 5 bases, with 16 bases between them. Per the germline V gene, CDR1 is MNHEY and CDR2 is SMNVEV (reference sequence). The CDR3 sequence is 14 residues long. Here the CDR3 reads CASAPGASHQPQHF. CDR3 in DNA: TGTGCCAGCGCTCCTGGGGCCTCCCATCAGCCCCAGCATTTT.

The V gene is TRBV14, the J gene TRBJ1-6, with D maybe TRBD1 (5 bases). The germline V gene encodes CDR1 SGHDN and CDR2 FVKESK. The CDR3 length is 13 residues. Trimming removed 3 bases at V and 10 bases at J, with 10 bases between. In DNA, the CDR3 is TGTGCCAGCAGCCAGCAACAGGTATCACCCCTCCACTTT. It codes for CASSQQQVSPLHF.

This chain joins TRBV9 and TRBJ2-5, with 12 nucleotides matching TRBD2. V was pared by 3 bases and J by 2 bases, with 2 bases of the junction left unmatched. The germline CDR1 and CDR2 sequences are SGDLS and YYNGEE. The CDR3 length is 15 residues. CDR3 sequence: CASSGGLAGQETQYF. DNA for the CDR3: TGTGCCAGCAGCGGTGGACTAGCGGGGCAAGAGACCCAGTACTTC.

With respect to this clone: At one of its ends the junction is not consistent with the germline gene, which may arise from a read error. The rearrangement joins TRBV5-1 to TRBJ1-1; D remains unclear. The CDR3 is 13 amino acids. Germline V gives CDR1 SGHRS, CDR2 YFSETQ. In nucleotides, the CDR3 is TGCGCCAGCAGTTTGGAAGGGAGCGGGAAAGCTTTCTTT. Amino acids: CASSLEGSGKAFF.

Of note for this clone: The sample holds other DNA sequences that translate to the same CDR3. V and J are TRBV12-5 and TRBJ1-1; D is unclear. The CDR3 runs 13 residues. Looked up from germline, CDR1 is LGHNT and CDR2 is FRNRAP. The germline V and J ends were trimmed by 2 bases and 3 bases, with 7 bases remaining between them. The CDR3 DNA reads as TGTGCTAGTGGTTTGAGGGAGGACACTGAAGCTTTCTTT. Translation: CASGLREDTEAFF.

V usage is TRBV11-2 and J usage is TRBJ2-7, with TRBD1 matching over 8 bases. The CDR3 is made up of 15 amino acids. Germline CDR1 is SGHAT and CDR2 is FQNNGV. Losses at the gene ends were 6 bases for V and 3 bases for J; bases not matched to a gene: 10. CDR3 nucleotides: TGTGCCAGCAGTTTTAGGACAGGGAGTTTCTACGAGCAGTACTTC. It codes for CASSFRTGSFYEQYF. The full variable domain, with the rest looked up from reference TRBV11-2 and TRBJ2-7, is EAGVAQSPRYKIIEKRQSVAFWCNPISGHATLYWYQQILGQGPKLLIQFQNNGVVDDSQLPKDRFSAERLKGVDSTLKIQPAKLEDSAVYLCASSFRTGSFYEQYFGPGTRLTVT.

The CDR3 sequence: CASSFQGGSTEAFF. CDR3 DNA sequence: TGTGCCAGCAGTTTTCAGGGAGGATCCACTGAAGCTTTCTTT. This chain uses TRBV27 with TRBJ1-1, with D tentatively TRBD1 (5 bases). In germline, CDR1 is MNHEY, CDR2 SMNVEV (reference sequence). There are 14 residues in the CDR3. V lost 3 bases to trimming and J lost 4 bases, with 12 bases between them.

The V gene is TRBV5-5, the J gene TRBJ1-6; D is perhaps TRBD1 (5 bases). Between the trimmed V and J ends, which lost 4 bases and 5 bases, there was a span of 13 bases. CDR1 and CDR2 (germline): SGHKS, YYEKEE (reference sequence). This CDR3 spans 15 amino acids. For the CDR3, the DNA is TGTGCCAGCAGCCAGGGTGTTGTGAATAATTCACCCCTCCACTTT. Translating gives CASSQGVVNNSPLHF.

The rearrangement links TRBV19 to TRBJ1-4; D gene unclear. Per germline, CDR1 LNHDA and CDR2 SQIVND (reference sequence). The CDR3 spans 15 residues. The V end was cut by 6 bases, the J end by 4 bases, with 15 bases between. This CDR3 reads CASSLLWELNEKLFF. The CDR3 nucleotides read TGTGCCAGTAGCTTACTCTGGGAGCTTAATGAAAAACTGTTTTTT.

This chain joins TRBV5-4 and TRBJ1-5; TRBD1 aligns across 7 bases. V shed 0 bases and J 5 bases; nucleotides not matched to a gene: 8. CDR1 is SGHNT and CDR2 is YYREEE in the germline V gene (reference sequence). The CDR3 has 16 amino acids. This CDR3 is CASSLDGGGRDQPQHF. For the CDR3, the DNA is TGTGCCAGCAGCTTGGACGGAGGGGGCAGAGATCAGCCCCAGCATTTT.

The J gene is TRBJ1-1, the V gene TRBV28, with D possibly TRBD1 on 6 matching bases. The V end lost 5 bases, the J end lost 7 bases, and 20 bases lay between the germline ends. In germline, CDR1 is MDHEN, CDR2 SYDVKM. The CDR3 totals 15 residues. CDR3 region: CASSPGGAGNGEAFF. As DNA, the CDR3 is TGTGCCAGCAGTCCTGGGGGGGCCGGGAATGGTGAAGCTTTCTTT.

In its sample, this clone was seen once. The chain recombines TRBV9 with TRBJ2-3; 7 positions agree with TRBD2. Germline trimming cut 0 bases from V and 2 bases from J; bases unmatched to any gene: 6. Germline V gene data show CDR1 as SGDLS and CDR2 as YYNGEE. CDR3 length equals 16 residues. CDR3 coding DNA: TGTGCCAGCAGCGTAGAGGCAGGGAGGGTCACAGATACGCAGTATTTT. Amino acid sequence: CASSVEAGRVTDTQYF.

This chain links TRBV5-6 with TRBJ2-7, with D possibly matching TRBD2 (5 bases). The CDR3 is 14 residues long. V shed 0 bases and J shed 0 bases, with 7 bases lying between them. Per the germline V gene, CDR1 is SGHDT and CDR2 is YYEEEE. The CDR3 bases are TGTGCCAGCAGCTTGGCCGAGGGCTCCTACGAGCAGTACTTC. As protein: CASSLAEGSYEQYF.

This clone was found a few times. The genes are TRBV27 and TRBJ1-1; D is perhaps TRBD1 (5 bases). The CDR3 extends over 14 amino acids. The V end lost 2 bases, the J end lost 4 bases, and 11 bases lay between the germline ends. Germline CDR1 and CDR2: MNHEY and SMNVEV (reference sequence). The CDR3 DNA reads as TGTGCCAGCAGTTTAGTGGGGCAGGGCACTGAAGCTTTCTTT. Its translation is CASSLVGQGTEAFF.